The 12 T cell receptor beta chains listed next were all sequenced from one sample in a study of blood T cell repertoires in COVID-19. Only in-frame clones appear in the TCRdb table, and some are missing; sequencing was by immunoSEQ multiplex PCR. The top ten hold 3.7% of the sample, which has 150,000 to 200,000 clones, more than 75% seen once. Sequenced: peripheral blood. These receptors originate from a man between 18 and 29 years old with active or convalescent COVID-19.

The chain links TRBV6-4 to TRBJ2-3, with D possibly being TRBD1 (5 bases). CDR3 length equals 15 residues. With 7 bases removed from V and 0 bases from J, the gap between germline ends came to 14 bases. Per germline, CDR1 MRHNA and CDR2 SNTAGT. The CDR3 reads CASITDTASTDTQYF. Here the CDR3 DNA reads TGTGCCAGCATCACGGACACAGCTAGCACAGATACGCAGTATTTT.

The chain joins TRBV24-1 to TRBJ2-2; 7 bases match TRBD2. Germline V gene lookup returns CDR1 KGHDR and CDR2 SFDVKD. The CDR3 spans 12 residues. Unmatched junction bases numbered 3, after V lost 8 bases and J lost 7 bases. Here the CDR3 DNA reads TGTGCCACCAACGGGGGGTTCGGGGAGCTGTTTTTT. Translated, it gives CATNGGFGELFF.

This sequence joins TRBV13 and TRBJ1-4, with unresolved D. Trimming removed 2 bases at V and 8 bases at J, with 12 bases between. Germline CDR1 and CDR2: PRHDT and FYEKMQ (reference sequence). This CDR3 is 14 amino acids long. CDR3 coding DNA: TGTGCCAGCAGCTTATATGGAGCCGACGAAAAACTGTTTTTT. Translation: CASSLYGADEKLFF.

V is TRBV4-1 and J is TRBJ2-1; the match to TRBD2 covers 12 bases. This CDR3 has 15 amino acids. The germline gives CDR1 MGHRA, CDR2 YSYEKL. V gave up 6 bases and J gave up 7 bases; unmatched junction bases: 7. The CDR3 DNA is TGCGCCAGCAGGGCTAGCGGGGGGGCTGTAAATGAGCAGTTCTTC. It encodes CASRASGGAVNEQFF.

This clone turned up a few times. The V gene is TRBV2, the J gene TRBJ2-7, with 7 bases that match TRBD1. The CDR3 has 12 residues. Germline lookup yields CDR1 SNHLY and CDR2 FYNNEI. The V and J ends lost 8 bases and 0 bases, in that order; junction bases with no gene match: 1. Here the CDR3 DNA reads TGTGCCAGCGGGACAGCCTCCTACGAGCAGTACTTC. This codes for CASGTASYEQYF.

The genes are TRBV11-2 and TRBJ1-2; 11 bases map to TRBD1. This CDR3 is built from 15 residues. The J segment lost 3 bases and the V segment lost 4 bases, leaving 4 bases of the junction unmatched. Germline V gives CDR1 SGHAT, CDR2 FQNNGV. CDR3 loop: CASSWTGGAYYGYTF. Written as DNA, the CDR3 is TGTGCCAGCAGCTGGACAGGGGGCGCGTACTATGGCTACACCTTC.

This chain links TRBV30 with TRBJ2-7, with 10 bases aligning to TRBD2. From germline, CDR1 is GTSNPN and CDR2 SVGIG (reference sequence). After removal of 7 bases from V and 5 bases from J, the junction contained 8 bases not matched to a gene. The CDR3 sequence is 13 residues long. CDR3 DNA: TGTGCCTCCTCGACCGGGACTAGCGACGAGCAGTACTTC. It codes for CASSTGTSDEQYF. Complete variable domain (other parts from reference TRBV30 and TRBJ2-7): SQTIHQWPATLVQPVGSPLSLECTVEGTSNPNLYWYRQAAGRGLQLLFYSVGIGQISSEVPQNLSASRPQDRQFILSSKKLLLSDSGFYLCASSTGTSDEQYFGPGTRLTVT.

The chain joins TRBV6-6 to TRBJ2-3; 9 positions agree with TRBD2. The V gene end was trimmed by 5 bases and the J gene end by 2 bases; junction bases not matched to a gene: 5. The germline gives CDR1 MNHNY, CDR2 SVGAGI (reference sequence). CDR3 size: 15 residues. Here the CDR3 reads CASSPGTSYTDTQYF. The CDR3 DNA sequence: TGTGCCAGCAGTCCCGGGACTAGCTACACAGATACGCAGTATTTT.

The J gene is TRBJ1-5, the V gene TRBV7-2; TRBD1 is a possible D gene (5 bases). Deletions cut 5 bases from V and 5 bases from J, with 16 bases between. The CDR3 has 15 amino acids. The germline gives CDR1 SGHTA, CDR2 FQGNSA. CDR3 coding DNA: TGTGCCAGCAGCCGTCGATGGGGGGACGATCAGCCCCAGCATTTT. Residues: CASSRRWGDDQPQHF.

The rearrangement links TRBV14 to TRBJ1-5; the D gene is possibly TRBD1 (5 bases). This CDR3 is built from 14 residues. The V end was cut by 3 bases, the J end by 5 bases, with 11 bases between. Germline CDR1 and CDR2: SGHDN and FVKESK. The CDR3 DNA sequence: TGTGCCAGCAGCCAGGGGGGGTCCGATCAGCCCCAGCATTTT. Encoded protein: CASSQGGSDQPQHF.

This clone came up a few times. V is TRBV6-1 and J is TRBJ1-2; D is possibly TRBD1 (5 bases). The CDR3 is 17 amino acids. CDR1 MNHNS and CDR2 SASEGT come from the germline V gene. Trimming cost V 0 bases and J 4 bases, with 18 bases left between them. DNA for the CDR3: TGTGCCAGCAGTGAAGCAGGCAGGGCAGCTTTCGGCTATGGCTACACCTTC. Its protein is CASSEAGRAAFGYGYTF.

This sequence joins TRBV5-1 and TRBJ2-7; TRBD1 agrees at 10 bases. Losses at the gene ends were 0 bases for V and 3 bases for J; bases not matched to a gene: 3. The CDR3 length is 15 residues. Germline V CDR1 and CDR2: SGHRS, YFSETQ. For the CDR3, the DNA is TGCGCCAGCAGCTTGGGGGGGACAGGGGTCTACGAGCAGTACGTC. The encoded protein is CASSLGGTGVYEQYV.